The 29 T cell receptor beta chains below come from one sample, sequenced in a study of control samples from healthy donors and cancer patients. Some clones are missing from TCRdb's copy, which holds only in-frame ones; the method was immunoSEQ multiplex PCR. Among some 150,000 clones, 94% were seen once, and the ten largest hold about an eighth. Source material: blood. The receptors were sampled from a man aged 40-50 years in good health.

The chain couples TRBV12-3 or TRBV12-4 to TRBJ1-3; D is uncertain. The V and J ends lost 1 base and 0 bases respectively, with 1 base between them. The CDR3 has 13 amino acids. This CDR3 is CASSLGSGNTIYF. The CDR3 DNA reads as TGTGCCAGCAGTTTAGGCTCTGGAAACACCATATATTTT.

The CDR3 protein is CASSEAGGGVSPLHF. The CDR3 DNA sequence: TGTGCCAGCAGTGAAGCAGGAGGAGGGGTTTCACCCCTCCACTTT. The chain combines TRBV6-1 with TRBJ1-6, with D tentatively TRBD1 (5 bases). CDR3 length equals 15 residues. Germline V gives CDR1 MNHNS, CDR2 SASEGT. Trimming stripped 0 bases from V and 9 bases from J, with 12 bases between.

The chain links TRBV9 to TRBJ2-1, with a tentative D call TRBD2 (6 bases). CDR1 is SGDLS, CDR2 YYNGEE, per germline. The CDR3 runs 12 residues. V lost 4 bases to trimming and J lost 10 bases, with 12 bases between them. The CDR3: CASSPWGVEQFF. The CDR3 DNA reads TGTGCCAGCAGCCCTTGGGGGGTCGAGCAGTTCTTC.

This chain connects TRBV13 to TRBJ1-6, with a possible D match to TRBD1 (5 bases). The V gene lost 0 bases and the J gene lost 5 bases, with 14 bases spanning the gap. The CDR3 spans 17 residues. The germline CDR1 and CDR2 sequences are PRHDT and FYEKMQ (reference sequence). The DNA for the CDR3 is TGTGCCAGCAGCTTAGGCAGACAGCGTTCAGATAATTCACCCCTCCACTTT. Translation gives CASSLGRQRSDNSPLHF. Full variable domain (outside the CDR3, taken from reference TRBV13 and TRBJ1-6): AAGVIQSPRHLIKEKRETATLKCYPIPRHDTVYWYQQGPGQDPQFLISFYEKMQSDKGSIPDRFSAQQFSDYHSELNMSSLELGDSALYFCASSLGRQRSDNSPLHFGNGTRLTVT.

The chain joins TRBV7-9 to TRBJ1-1; the D is unclear. This CDR3 has 12 amino acids. Germline CDR1 is SEHNR and CDR2 is FQNEAQ (reference sequence). The V end was cut by 4 bases, the J end by 2 bases, with 5 bases between. In nucleotides, the CDR3 is TGTGCCAGCAGCTATTCTAACACTGAAGCTTTCTTT. Translating gives CASSYSNTEAFF.

Notes on this clone: The sample has other DNA sequences that encode this CDR3 too. The V and J genes are TRBV7-9 and TRBJ1-2; 8 positions match TRBD1. V was pared by 1 base and J by 2 bases, with 0 bases of the junction left unmatched. CDR1 SEHNR and CDR2 FQNEAQ come from the germline V gene (reference sequence). The CDR3 loop spans 14 amino acids. The DNA for the CDR3 is TGTGCCAGCAGCTTAGGGACAGGGAACTATGGCTACACCTTC. It encodes CASSLGTGNYGYTF.

The chain is built from TRBV20-1 and TRBJ2-1; possible D gene TRBD1, 5 bases. Trimming left V 5 bases short and J 6 bases short, with 8 bases between. From germline, CDR1 is DFQATT and CDR2 SNEGSKA (reference sequence). This CDR3 is built from 11 residues. CDR3 sequence: CSAVDINEQFF. In DNA, the CDR3 is TGCAGTGCTGTGGACATCAATGAGCAGTTCTTC.

The rearrangement links TRBV15 to TRBJ2-7, with TRBD2 identical over 9 bases. Germline CDR1 is LNHNV and CDR2 is YYDKDF (reference sequence). V shed 0 bases and J 0 bases; nucleotides not matched to a gene: 6. The CDR3 is made up of 17 amino acids. CDR3 amino acids: CATSRDLAGLSSYEQYF. In DNA form, the CDR3 reads TGTGCCACCAGCAGAGATCTAGCGGGATTAAGCTCCTACGAGCAGTACTTC.

The V gene is TRBV9, the J gene TRBJ2-7; D may be TRBD1 or TRBD2 (5 bases each). Germline assignment: CDR1 SGDLS and CDR2 YYNGEE. The CDR3 is 14 residues long. V lost 7 bases and J 2 bases, leaving 16 bases between the germline ends. For the CDR3, the DNA is TGTGCCAGCGGGGTGGGGACGGCAGCCTACGAGCAGTACTTC. It translates to CASGVGTAAYEQYF.

The gene calls are TRBV27 and TRBJ1-1; 8 nucleotides align to TRBD1. V gave up 6 bases and J gave up 3 bases; unmatched junction bases: 6. This CDR3 has 14 amino acids. Germline V gene sequence: CDR1 MNHEY, CDR2 SMNVEV (reference sequence). The CDR3 DNA sequence: TGTGCCAGCAGAAATGGACAGGGTGACACTGAAGCTTTCTTT. Translation gives CASRNGQGDTEAFF.

This sequence joins TRBV19 and TRBJ1-3; D is ambiguous. Germline V gene sequence: CDR1 LNHDA, CDR2 SQIVND (reference sequence). V lost 9 bases and J 0 bases, leaving 9 bases between the germline ends. The CDR3 is 13 residues long. The CDR3 DNA follows: TGTGCCAGCAGAAGTGTCTCTGGAAACACCATATATTTT. Translation: CASRSVSGNTIYF.

The chain employs TRBV28 and TRBJ2-2, with TRBD1 as a possible D gene (6 bases). The CDR3 is 15 amino acids. The germline V and J ends were trimmed by 6 bases and 1 base, with 12 bases remaining between them. Germline-derived CDR1 and CDR2 are MDHEN and SYDVKM. The CDR3: CASRYRDLNTGELFF. The CDR3 DNA is TGTGCCAGCAGATACAGGGACCTGAACACCGGGGAGCTGTTTTTT.

The V and J genes are TRBV4-1 and TRBJ1-1, with D possibly matching TRBD1 (6 bases). Germline V CDR1 and CDR2: MGHRA, YSYEKL. This CDR3 contains 18 residues. V lost 2 bases and J 1 base, leaving 20 bases between the germline ends. The CDR3 DNA reads TGCGCCAGCAGCCAAAGATGGGGGGGGCTCCCAGGGAACACTGAAGCTTTCTTT. Amino acids: CASSQRWGGLPGNTEAFF.

This chain links TRBV3-1 (or the pseudogene TRBV3-2) with TRBJ2-6; 8 positions agree with TRBD1. V was clipped by 4 bases and J by 0 bases; unmatched bases: 8. The CDR3 consists of 18 residues. Germline lookup yields CDR1 LGHDT and CDR2 YNNKEL (reference sequence). CDR3 coding DNA: TGTGCCAGCAGCCCTACCGGGACAGGTTTCTCTGGGGCCAACGTCCTGACTTTC. It codes for CASSPTGTGFSGANVLTF.

The chain employs TRBV4-3 and TRBJ1-5; D uncertain. Per germline, CDR1 LGHNA and CDR2 YSLEER. This CDR3 comprises 14 residues. Between the trimmed V and J ends, which lost 0 bases and 2 bases, there was a span of 5 bases. The CDR3 nucleotides read TGCGCCAGCAGCCAAGATTGGGGCAATCAGCCCCAGCATTTT. Translation gives CASSQDWGNQPQHF.

The gene calls are TRBV2 and TRBJ1-3; D call uncertain. Germline V lookup: CDR1 SNHLY, CDR2 FYNNEI. V dropped 6 bases and J dropped 8 bases, with 11 bases sitting between them. CDR3 length: 12 amino acids. CDR3 residues: CASRGNEDTIYF. CDR3 sequence (DNA): TGTGCCAGCAGGGGTAATGAAGACACCATATATTTT.

The chain joins TRBV9 to TRBJ2-4, with 7 positions matching TRBD1. V was clipped by 4 bases and J by 3 bases; unmatched bases: 10. The germline CDR1 and CDR2 sequences are SGDLS and YYNGEE. The CDR3 contains 16 residues. CDR3 sequence reads: CASSQRGPRGKNIQYF. The CDR3 DNA reads as TGTGCCAGCAGCCAAAGGGGGCCAAGGGGCAAAAACATTCAGTACTTC.

The rearrangement uses TRBV4-1 and TRBJ1-1, with D perhaps matching TRBD1 (6 bases). The CDR3 is 18 residues long. Germline V gives CDR1 MGHRA, CDR2 YSYEKL. Trimming left V 8 bases short and J 4 bases short, with 29 bases between. CDR3 region: CASGSPLGRTGKGTEAFF. Written as DNA, the CDR3 is TGCGCCAGCGGAAGCCCTCTCGGTCGTACAGGGAAGGGCACTGAAGCTTTCTTT.

The gene calls are TRBV5-1 and TRBJ1-2; 9 nucleotides agree with TRBD1. With 4 bases clipped from V and 9 bases from J, the junction kept 10 bases outside the gene matches. The CDR3 has 14 residues. In germline, CDR1 is SGHRS, CDR2 YFSETQ. CDR3 amino acids: CASSTRTGDIRYTF. CDR3 DNA: TGCGCCAGCAGCACCCGGACAGGGGATATACGCTACACCTTC.

V gene TRBV20-1 combines with J gene TRBJ2-7; D unclear. V was cut by 2 bases and J by 4 bases, with 6 bases left in between. Per the germline V gene, CDR1 is DFQATT and CDR2 is SNEGSKA (reference sequence). The CDR3 length is 11 residues. The CDR3 region is CSARLVYEQYF. The DNA of the CDR3 is TGCAGTGCTAGACTCGTGTACGAGCAGTACTTC.

The J gene is TRBJ2-3, the V gene TRBV28; D is uncertain. The CDR3 loop spans 12 amino acids. Germline V lookup: CDR1 MDHEN, CDR2 SYDVKM. The V end lost 6 bases, the J end lost 2 bases, and 6 bases lay between the germline ends. This CDR3 reads CASSYSTDTQYF. The DNA of the CDR3 is TGTGCCAGCAGCTACTCCACAGATACGCAGTATTTT.

The chain couples TRBV4-1 to TRBJ2-1; 7 bases align to TRBD1. Germline loops: CDR1 MGHRA, CDR2 YSYEKL. The CDR3 sequence is 15 residues long. V lost 1 base to trimming and J lost 2 bases; unmatched junction nucleotides: 2. The CDR3 DNA reads TGCGCCAGCAGCCAAGGAGGGACAGCCTACAATGAGCAGTTCTTC. Encoded protein: CASSQGGTAYNEQFF.

The chain employs TRBV6-4 and TRBJ1-5; D is unresolved. Germline CDR1 is MRHNA and CDR2 is SNTAGT. V shed 4 bases and J shed 0 bases, with 10 bases lying between them. This CDR3 region has 15 residues. Here the CDR3 reads CASSVEGFSNQPQHF. CDR3 bases: TGTGCCAGCAGTGTGGAGGGCTTTAGCAATCAGCCCCAGCATTTT.

DNA of the CDR3: TGTGCCAGCAGCTTAAATTACCGTAGCTCCTACAATGAGCAGTTCTTC. The encoded protein is CASSLNYRSSYNEQFF. The chain has TRBV7-6 and TRBJ2-1; D remains unclear. V was trimmed by 2 bases and J by 0 bases, leaving 11 bases between them. The CDR3 sequence is 16 residues long. Germline CDR1 reads SGHVS; CDR2 reads FNYEAQ.

The chain is built from TRBV10-3 and TRBJ1-2; TRBD1 matches at 8 bases. V trimming: 4 bases; J trimming: 8 bases; junction bases outside the gene matches: 3. This CDR3 region has 12 residues. Germline lookup yields CDR1 ENHRY and CDR2 SYGVKD. DNA of the CDR3: TGTGCCATCAGTGCAACAGGGGGAGGCTACACCTTC. Protein product: CAISATGGGYTF.

The chain couples TRBV9 to TRBJ2-3, with a weak D call TRBD2 (5 bases). Germline loops: CDR1 SGDLS, CDR2 YYNGEE. The V end lost 0 bases, the J end lost 2 bases, and 19 bases lay between the germline ends. The CDR3 runs to 18 residues. CDR3 amino acids: CASSVGIRTGGTTDTQYF. The CDR3 nucleotides read TGTGCCAGCAGCGTAGGTATAAGGACTGGAGGAACCACAGATACGCAGTATTTT.

The V call is TRBV3-1 (or the pseudogene TRBV3-2), the J call TRBJ2-7; D unclear. Germline lookup yields CDR1 LGHDT and CDR2 YNNKEL (reference sequence). The germline V and J ends were trimmed by 1 base and 2 bases, with 9 bases remaining between them. The CDR3 runs 14 residues. CDR3 loop: CASSQGLSPYEQYF. The CDR3 DNA sequence: TGTGCCAGCAGCCAAGGTCTCTCCCCCTACGAGCAGTACTTC.

This chain uses TRBV13 with TRBJ2-7; 9 nucleotides align to TRBD1. The V and J ends lost 5 bases and 3 bases, in that order; junction bases with no gene match: 2. This CDR3 contains 13 residues. The V gene's germline CDR1 is PRHDT and CDR2 FYEKMQ (reference sequence). The CDR3 here is CASSAGQGYEQYF. Written as DNA, the CDR3 is TGTGCCAGCAGCGCGGGACAGGGCTACGAGCAGTACTTC.

The chain joins TRBV6-2 or TRBV6-3 to TRBJ1-2; D is ambiguous. Trimming cost V 2 bases and J 4 bases, with 14 bases left between them. The germline V gene has CDR1 MNHEY and CDR2 SVGEGT. The CDR3 runs to 15 residues. The CDR3 sequence is CASSYTQTATYGYTF. In DNA form, the CDR3 reads TGTGCCAGCAGTTACACCCAAACTGCTACCTATGGCTACACCTTC.